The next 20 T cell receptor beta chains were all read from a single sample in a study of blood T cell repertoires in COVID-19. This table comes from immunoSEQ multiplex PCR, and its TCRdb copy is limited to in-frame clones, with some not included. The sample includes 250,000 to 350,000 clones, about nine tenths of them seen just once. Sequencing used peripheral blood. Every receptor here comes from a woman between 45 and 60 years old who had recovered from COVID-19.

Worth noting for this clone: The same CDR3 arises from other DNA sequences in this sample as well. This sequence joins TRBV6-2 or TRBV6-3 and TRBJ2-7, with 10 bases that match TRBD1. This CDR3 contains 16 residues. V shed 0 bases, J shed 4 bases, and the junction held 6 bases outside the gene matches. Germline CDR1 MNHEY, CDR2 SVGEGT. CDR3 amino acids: CASSYSPGQGSYEQYF. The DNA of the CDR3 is TGTGCCAGCAGTTACTCTCCGGGACAGGGGTCTTACGAGCAGTACTTC.

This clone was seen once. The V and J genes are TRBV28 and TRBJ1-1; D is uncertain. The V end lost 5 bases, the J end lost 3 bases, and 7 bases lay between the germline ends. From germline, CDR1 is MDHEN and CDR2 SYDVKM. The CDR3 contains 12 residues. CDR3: CASSGRYTEAFF. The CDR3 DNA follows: TGTGCCAGCAGTGGCAGATACACTGAAGCTTTCTTT.

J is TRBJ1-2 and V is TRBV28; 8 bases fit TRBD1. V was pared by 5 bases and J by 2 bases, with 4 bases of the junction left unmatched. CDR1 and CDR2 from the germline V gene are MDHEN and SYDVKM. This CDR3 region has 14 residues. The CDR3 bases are TGTGCCAGCAGTACGTGGACAGGGAACTATGGCTACACCTTC. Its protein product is CASSTWTGNYGYTF.

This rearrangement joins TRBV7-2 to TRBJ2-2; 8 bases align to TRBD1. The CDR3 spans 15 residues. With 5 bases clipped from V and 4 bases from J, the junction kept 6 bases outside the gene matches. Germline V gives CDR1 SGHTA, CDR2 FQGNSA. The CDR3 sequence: CASSPGQGGTGELFF. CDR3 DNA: TGTGCCAGCAGCCCAGGACAGGGCGGCACCGGGGAGCTGTTTTTT. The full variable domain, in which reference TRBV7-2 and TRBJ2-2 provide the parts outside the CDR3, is GAGVSQSPSNKVTEKGKDVELRCDPISGHTALYWYRQSLGQGLEFLIYFQGNSAPDKSGLPSDRFSAERTGGSVSTLTIQRTQQEDSAVYLCASSPGQGGTGELFFGEGSRLTVL.

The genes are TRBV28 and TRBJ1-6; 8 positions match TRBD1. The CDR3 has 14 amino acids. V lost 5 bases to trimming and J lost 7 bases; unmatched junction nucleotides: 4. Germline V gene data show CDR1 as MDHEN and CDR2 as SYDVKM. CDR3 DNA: TGTGCCAGCAGTCAGGGGGCGCGAAATTCACCCCTCCACTTT. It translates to CASSQGARNSPLHF.

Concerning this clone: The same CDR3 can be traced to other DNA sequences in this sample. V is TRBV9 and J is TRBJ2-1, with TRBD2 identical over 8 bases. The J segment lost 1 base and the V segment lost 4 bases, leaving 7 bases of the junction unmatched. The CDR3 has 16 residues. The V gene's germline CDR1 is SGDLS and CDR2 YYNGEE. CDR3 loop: CASSPRGGSSYNEQFF. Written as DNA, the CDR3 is TGTGCCAGCAGCCCACGCGGGGGGTCTTCCTACAATGAGCAGTTCTTC.

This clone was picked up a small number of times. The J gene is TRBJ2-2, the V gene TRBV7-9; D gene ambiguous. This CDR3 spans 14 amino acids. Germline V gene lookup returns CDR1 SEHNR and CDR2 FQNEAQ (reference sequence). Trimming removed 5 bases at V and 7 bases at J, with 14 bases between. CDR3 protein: CASSPLLSSGELFF. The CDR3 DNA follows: TGTGCCAGCAGCCCTCTTCTGTCGAGCGGGGAGCTGTTTTTT.

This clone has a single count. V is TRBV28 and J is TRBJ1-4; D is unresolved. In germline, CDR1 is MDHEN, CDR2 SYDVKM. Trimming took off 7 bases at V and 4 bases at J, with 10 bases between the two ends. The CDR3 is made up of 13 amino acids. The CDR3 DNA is TGTGCCAGCACAGTAAATCATAATGAAAAACTGTTTTTT. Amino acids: CASTVNHNEKLFF.

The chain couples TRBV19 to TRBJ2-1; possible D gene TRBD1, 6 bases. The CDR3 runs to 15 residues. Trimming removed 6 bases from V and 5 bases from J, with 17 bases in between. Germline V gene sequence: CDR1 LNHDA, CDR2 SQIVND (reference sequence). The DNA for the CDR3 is TGTGCCAGTAGGGCCGACAGGATGGGTGACAATGAGCAGTTCTTC. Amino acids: CASRADRMGDNEQFF.

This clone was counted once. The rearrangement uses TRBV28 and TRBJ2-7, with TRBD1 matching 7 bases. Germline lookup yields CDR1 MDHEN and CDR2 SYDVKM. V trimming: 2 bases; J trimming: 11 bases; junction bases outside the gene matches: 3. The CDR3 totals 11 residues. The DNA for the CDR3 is TGTGCCAGCAGTTTAATGGGGACAGAGTACTTC. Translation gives CASSLMGTEYF. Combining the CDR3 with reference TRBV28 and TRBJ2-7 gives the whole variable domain DVKVTQSSRYLVKRTGEKVFLECVQDMDHENMFWYRQDPGLGLRLIYFSYDVKMKEKGDIPEGYSVSREKKERFSLILESASTNQTSMYLCASSLMGTEYFGPGTRLTVT.

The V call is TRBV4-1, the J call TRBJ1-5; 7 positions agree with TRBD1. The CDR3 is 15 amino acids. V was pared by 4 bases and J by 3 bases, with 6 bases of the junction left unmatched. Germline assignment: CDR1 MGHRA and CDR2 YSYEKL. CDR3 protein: CASSRIDRDNQPQHF. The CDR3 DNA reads TGCGCCAGCAGCCGGATAGACAGGGACAATCAGCCCCAGCATTTT.

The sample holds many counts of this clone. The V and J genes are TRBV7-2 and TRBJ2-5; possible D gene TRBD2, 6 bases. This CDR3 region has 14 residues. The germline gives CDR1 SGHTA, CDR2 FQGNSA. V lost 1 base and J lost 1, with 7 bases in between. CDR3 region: CASSLDGGQETQYF. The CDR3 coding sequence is TGTGCCAGCAGCTTAGACGGGGGCCAAGAGACCCAGTACTTC.

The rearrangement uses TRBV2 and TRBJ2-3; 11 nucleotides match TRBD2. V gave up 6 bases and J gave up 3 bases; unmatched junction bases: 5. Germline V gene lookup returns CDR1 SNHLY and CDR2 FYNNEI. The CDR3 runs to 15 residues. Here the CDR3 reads CASRARLAGTDTQYF. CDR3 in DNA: TGTGCCAGCAGGGCCAGACTAGCGGGGACAGATACGCAGTATTTT.

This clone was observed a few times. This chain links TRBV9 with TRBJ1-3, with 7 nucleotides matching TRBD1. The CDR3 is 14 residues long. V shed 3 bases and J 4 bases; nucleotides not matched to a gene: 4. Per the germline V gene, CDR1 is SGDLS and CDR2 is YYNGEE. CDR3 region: CASSARDRGNTIYF. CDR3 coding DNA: TGTGCCAGCAGCGCCCGGGACAGAGGAAACACCATATATTTT.

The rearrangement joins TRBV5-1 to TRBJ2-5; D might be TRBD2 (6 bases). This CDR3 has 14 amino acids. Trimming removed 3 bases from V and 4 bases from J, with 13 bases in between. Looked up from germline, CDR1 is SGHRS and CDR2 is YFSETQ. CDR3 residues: CASSWQRAGETQYF. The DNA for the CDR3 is TGCGCCAGCAGCTGGCAGCGGGCCGGAGAGACCCAGTACTTC.

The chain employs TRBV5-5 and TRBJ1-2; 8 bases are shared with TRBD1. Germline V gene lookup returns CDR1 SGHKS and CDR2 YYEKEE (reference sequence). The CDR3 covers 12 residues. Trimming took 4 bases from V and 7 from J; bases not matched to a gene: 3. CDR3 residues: CASSTDRGGYTF. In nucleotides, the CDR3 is TGTGCCAGCAGCACAGACAGGGGTGGCTACACCTTC.

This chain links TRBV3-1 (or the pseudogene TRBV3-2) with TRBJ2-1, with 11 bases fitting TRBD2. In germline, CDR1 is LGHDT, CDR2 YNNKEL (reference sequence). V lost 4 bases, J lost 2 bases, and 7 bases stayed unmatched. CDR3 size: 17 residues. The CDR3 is CASSRRVAGGTYNEQFF. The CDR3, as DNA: TGTGCCAGCAGCCGCCGAGTAGCGGGGGGGACCTACAATGAGCAGTTCTTC.

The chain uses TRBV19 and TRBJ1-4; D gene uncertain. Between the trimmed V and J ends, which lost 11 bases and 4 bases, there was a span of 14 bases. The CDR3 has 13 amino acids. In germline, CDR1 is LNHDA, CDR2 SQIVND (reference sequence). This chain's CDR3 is CASSRRINEKLFF. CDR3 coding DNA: TGTGCCTCCTCAAGGCGGATTAATGAAAAACTGTTTTTT.

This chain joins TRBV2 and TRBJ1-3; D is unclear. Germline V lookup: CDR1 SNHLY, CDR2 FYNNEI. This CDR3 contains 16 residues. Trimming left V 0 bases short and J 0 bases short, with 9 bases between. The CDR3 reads CASSEARSSSGNTIYF. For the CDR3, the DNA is TGTGCCAGCAGTGAAGCGCGGTCCTCCTCTGGAAACACCATATATTTT.

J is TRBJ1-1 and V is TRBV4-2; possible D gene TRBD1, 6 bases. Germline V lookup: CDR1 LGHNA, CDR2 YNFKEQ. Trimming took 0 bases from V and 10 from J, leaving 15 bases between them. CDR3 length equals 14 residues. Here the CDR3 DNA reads TGTGCCAGCAGCCAAGATCTGGACAGCCTCCGAGCTTTCTTT. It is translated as CASSQDLDSLRAFF.